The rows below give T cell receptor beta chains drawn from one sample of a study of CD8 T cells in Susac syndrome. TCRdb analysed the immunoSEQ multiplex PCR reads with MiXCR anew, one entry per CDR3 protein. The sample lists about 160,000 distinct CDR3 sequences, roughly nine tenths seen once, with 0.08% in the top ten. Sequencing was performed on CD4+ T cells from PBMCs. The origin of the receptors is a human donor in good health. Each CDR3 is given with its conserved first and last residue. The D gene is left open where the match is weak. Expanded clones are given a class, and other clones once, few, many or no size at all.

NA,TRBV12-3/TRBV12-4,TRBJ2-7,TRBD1,TGTGCCAGCAACGCCGGACAGGGGGCGGACGAGCAGTACTTC,CASNAGQGADEQYF
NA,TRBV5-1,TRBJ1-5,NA,TGCGCCAGCAGCTTAGGACAGATCAATCAGCCCCAGCATTTT,CASSLGQINQPQHF
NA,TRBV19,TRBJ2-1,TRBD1,TGTGCCAGTAGTTTCCGGGACAGGGTTTACAATGAGCAGTTCTTC,CASSFRDRVYNEQFF
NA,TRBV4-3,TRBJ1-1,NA,TGCGCCAGCAGCCACCCAGGGATTAAGGACACTGAAGCTTTCTTT,CASSHPGIKDTEAFF
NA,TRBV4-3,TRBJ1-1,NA,TGCGCCAGCAGCCAAGAGTTTGGACGAAACACTGAAGCTTTCTTT,CASSQEFGRNTEAFF
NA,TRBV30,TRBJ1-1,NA,TGTGCCTGGAGGGGCACAGCGAACACTGAAGCTTTCTTT,CAWRGTANTEAFF
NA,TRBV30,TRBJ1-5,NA,TGTGCCTGGAGTCCCCAGACGGGAAATCAGCCCCAGCATTTT,CAWSPQTGNQPQHF
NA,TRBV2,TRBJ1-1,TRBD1,TGTGCCAGTAGGGGACAGCTGAACACTGAAGCTTTCTTT,CASRGQLNTEAFF
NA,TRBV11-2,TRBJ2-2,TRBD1,TGTGCCAGCAGTCTGACAGGGGGGGACACCGGGGAGCTGTTTTTT,CASSLTGGDTGELFF
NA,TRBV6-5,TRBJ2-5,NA,TGTGCCAGCAGTAACCGGGACAAGTACCAAGAGACCCAGTACTTC,CASSNRDKYQETQYF
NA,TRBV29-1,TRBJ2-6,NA,TGCAGCGTTGTTGGGGGGTCTGGGGCCAACGTCCTGACTTTC,CSVVGGSGANVLTF
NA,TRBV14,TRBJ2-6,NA,TGTGCCAGCAGCCCTTACAGGGCTAGTGGGGCCAACGTCCTGACTTTC,CASSPYRASGANVLTF
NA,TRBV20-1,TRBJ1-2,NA,TGCAGTGCTGCAGTGGGCAGCTATGGCTACACCTTC,CSAAVGSYGYTF
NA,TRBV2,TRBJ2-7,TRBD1,TGTGCCAGCGGGACAGCCGGCTACGAGCAGTACTTC,CASGTAGYEQYF
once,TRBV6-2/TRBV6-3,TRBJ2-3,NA,TGTGCCAGCAGTTACTGGAATACGCAGTATTTT,CASSYWNTQYF
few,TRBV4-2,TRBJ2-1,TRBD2,TGTGCCAGCAGCCAACCGGGACTAGCGGGAGGCTCCTACAATGAGCAGTTCTTC,CASSQPGLAGGSYNEQFF
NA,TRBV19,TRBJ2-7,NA,TGTGCCAGTAGGGAGCGGGACAGCTCCTACGAGCAGTACTTC,CASRERDSSYEQYF
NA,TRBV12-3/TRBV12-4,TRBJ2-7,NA,TGTGCCAGCAGCCCTTATCCACAGGGTAACTACGAGCAGTACTTC,CASSPYPQGNYEQYF
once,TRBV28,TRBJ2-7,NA,TGTGCCAGCAGACTGGGACAAACTTCGGGGCAGTACTTC,CASRLGQTSGQYF
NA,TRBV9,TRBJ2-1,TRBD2,TGTGCCAGCAGCCCAGGGACTAGCGGGGGGGCCGTCGATGAGCAGTTCTTC,CASSPGTSGGAVDEQFF
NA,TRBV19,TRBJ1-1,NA,TGTGCCAGTACGACGGGAGGTGGCACTGAAGCTTTCTTT,CASTTGGGTEAFF
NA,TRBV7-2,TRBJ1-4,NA,TGTGCCAGCAGCTCCAGGGCAGTTGGTGAAAAACTGTTTTTT,CASSSRAVGEKLFF
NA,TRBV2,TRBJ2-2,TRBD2,TGTGCCAGCAGTCTAGCGGGAGTTGGGACCGGGGAGCTGTTTTTT,CASSLAGVGTGELFF
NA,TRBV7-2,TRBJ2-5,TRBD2,TGTGCCAGCAGCTTATGGGGGGGAAAAGAGACCCAGTACTTC,CASSLWGGKETQYF
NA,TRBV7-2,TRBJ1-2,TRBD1,TGTGCCAGCAGCTCAAGGGGGCGGGATCCTCTCCGGGGCTACACCTTC,CASSSRGRDPLRGYTF
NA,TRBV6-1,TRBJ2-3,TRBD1,TGTGCCAGCAGTCGAAAACAGGGGACGGGGACAGATACGCAGTATTTT,CASSRKQGTGTDTQYF